This T cell receptor (beta chain) was retrieved from a study of T cell responses to AZD1222 COVID-19 vaccine. Clones were read by immunoSEQ multiplex PCR, and TCRdb kept only the in-frame ones, dropping some. The repertoire holds 150,000 to 200,000 clones, roughly 90% seen once, with around 5.2% in the top ten. The CDR3 is made up of 13 amino acids. CDR1 is GTSNPN and CDR2 is SVGIG in the germline V gene (reference sequence). Trimming left V 0 bases short and J 4 bases short, with 7 bases between. The sample consisted of peripheral blood, taken on day 0 of AZD1222 vaccination. The origin of this receptor is an adult in good health. The chain employs TRBV30 and TRBJ1-5; D is possibly TRBD1 (5 bases). The CDR3 nucleotides read TGTGCCTGGAGTGTACAGGCTAATCAGCCCCAGCATTTT. Translated, it gives CAWSVQANQPQHF.